This T cell receptor (beta chain) was recovered during a study of cytomegalovirus exposure and HLA in healthy donors. Study findings and constraints: Highest at DRB1 and lowest at HLA-C, TCR association rates differed among HLA loci in a later analysis. In an earlier analysis, in several hundred donors, most V segments appeared productive either ~87% or ~30% of the time.

The V gene's germline CDR1 is MGHDK and CDR2 SYGVNS. J lost 5 bases, V lost 4 bases, and 1 base had no gene match. The CDR3 contains 14 residues. With 60 Vbeta and 13 Jbeta primers, the PCR was carried out. Data came from immunoSEQ multiplex PCR; TCRdb stores just in-frame clones and leaves some out. Of 60,000 to 95,000 clones listed, 84% are singletons. In this sample, this clone turned up once. Antigen: not known. The chain joins TRBV25-1 to TRBJ1-6; 8 positions match TRBD1. The source of this sequence is a man aged 70-80 years in good health and CMV-seropositive. Sequencing used PBMCs. This CDR3 reads CASSGTGNNSPLHF. The CDR3 region has the DNA TGTGCCAGCAGTGGGACAGGGAATAATTCACCCCTCCACTTT. Using reference TRBV25-1 and TRBJ1-6 for the parts outside the CDR3, the full variable domain is EADIYQTPRYLVIGTGKKITLECSQTMGHDKMYWYQQDPGMELHLIHYSYGVNSTEKGDLSSESTVSRIRTEHFPLTLESARPSHTSQYLCASSGTGNNSPLHFGNGTRLTVT.